Following are 4 T cell receptor beta chains from one sample sequenced in a study of T cell responses to AZD1222 COVID-19 vaccine. Libraries were prepared by immunoSEQ multiplex PCR; TCRdb keeps only in-frame clonotypes and omits some of them. The sample consists of around 150,000 clones, 90% of them appearing once. The sample was peripheral blood, taken 28 days after the second AZD1222 dose. The source is an adult who received the AZD1222 COVID-19 vaccine.

The chain recombines TRBV19 with TRBJ1-5, with no clear D. This CDR3 region has 13 residues. V was pared by 6 bases and J by 2 bases, with 8 bases between. Germline V gene lookup returns CDR1 LNHDA and CDR2 SQIVND (reference sequence). CDR3 protein: CASRGLGNQPQHF. As DNA, the CDR3 is TGTGCCAGTAGGGGGTTGGGCAATCAGCCCCAGCATTTT.

This chain links TRBV19 with TRBJ1-3, with TRBD1 as a possible D gene (6 bases). The germline V and J ends were trimmed by 7 bases and 4 bases, with 17 bases remaining between them. The germline gives CDR1 LNHDA, CDR2 SQIVND (reference sequence). There are 15 residues in the CDR3. CDR3 bases: TGTGCCAGTACCCCTCGGGGGGCAGGCGGAAACACCATATATTTT. Its protein product is CASTPRGAGGNTIYF.

V gene TRBV7-2 combines with J gene TRBJ1-5; no firm D call. Between the trimmed V and J ends, which lost 4 bases and 0 bases, there was a span of 10 bases. CDR3 length: 15 amino acids. Looked up from germline, CDR1 is SGHTA and CDR2 is FQGNSA. CDR3 residues: CASSSDGNSNQPQHF. CDR3 sequence (DNA): TGTGCCAGCAGCTCGGACGGTAATAGCAATCAGCCCCAGCATTTT.

This clone came up a few times. The rearrangement links TRBV6-5 to TRBJ1-5; no reliable D call. Germline lookup yields CDR1 MNHEY and CDR2 SVGAGI. V gave up 9 bases and J gave up 0 bases, with 12 bases separating them. The CDR3 is 14 amino acids. CDR3 DNA sequence: TGTGCCAGTGTCCAGGAGTATAGCAATCAGCCCCAGCATTTT. It codes for CASVQEYSNQPQHF.